This T cell receptor beta chain was sequenced in a study of blood T cell repertoires in COVID-19. In the study overall: PBMCs, B-cell-depleted T cells, or T cells provided the cDNA or gDNA that made up the material.

V lost 5 bases and J lost 0; bases outside the gene matches: 6. Germline CDR1 and CDR2: MNHEY and SVGEGT. This CDR3 is 16 amino acids long. Participants came from 20 to 25 US areas, aged roughly 18 to 89 years. Cohort 3 donors were reported recovered after two negative PCRs, clearance, or symptom resolution. The protocol was immunoSEQ multiplex PCR, while the TCRdb copy is restricted to in-frame clones and leaves out a portion. Counted here are around 400,000 clones, around 83% occurring once; the ten biggest clones make up less than 6%. The sequenced sample was PBMCs or T cells enriched from blood (not recorded which). This TCR was recovered from a woman between 50 and 59 years old who had recovered from COVID-19. The chain is built from TRBV6-2 or TRBV6-3 and TRBJ1-4, with 7 positions matching TRBD1. As DNA, the CDR3 is TGTGCCAGCAGTGATACAGGGGACTCAACTAATGAAAAACTGTTTTTT. Translating it yields CASSDTGDSTNEKLFF.